This T cell receptor beta chain was identified in a study of a mutant IDH1 vaccine in newly diagnosed glioma. For the study at large: Vaccination followed radiotherapy alone by 4-6 weeks, or accompanied temozolomide cycles. Former treatment meant radiotherapy, temozolomide, or both; the majority had gotten both.

Note on this clone: The target antigen is unknown.

Profiling relied on immunoSEQ multiplex PCR, and the TCRdb table lists in-frame clones only, not all of them. The sample carries approximately 31,000 clones, 82% recorded once. The time point was: week 35, safety follow-up. Vaccination used 300 ug of mutant IDH1 20-mer peptide per dose, with topical imiquimod. New astrocytomas of WHO grade 3 or 4 that were IDH1-mutant and ATRX-lost were found in the donors. The CDR3 runs 14 residues. The V end lost 2 bases, the J end lost 11 bases, and 16 bases lay between the germline ends. Germline loops: CDR1 ENHRY, CDR2 SYGVKD. This specimen consisted of PBMCs, obtained from a glioma patient whose treatment included an IDH1 peptide vaccine. The genes are TRBV10-3 and TRBJ1-5, with a possible D match to TRBD1 (5 bases). This TCR was recovered from a woman aged 18-29 years with glioma. This CDR3 reads CAISEIGPRGTQHF. For the CDR3, the DNA is TGTGCCATCAGTGAGATAGGGCCCCGGGGGACCCAGCATTTT.